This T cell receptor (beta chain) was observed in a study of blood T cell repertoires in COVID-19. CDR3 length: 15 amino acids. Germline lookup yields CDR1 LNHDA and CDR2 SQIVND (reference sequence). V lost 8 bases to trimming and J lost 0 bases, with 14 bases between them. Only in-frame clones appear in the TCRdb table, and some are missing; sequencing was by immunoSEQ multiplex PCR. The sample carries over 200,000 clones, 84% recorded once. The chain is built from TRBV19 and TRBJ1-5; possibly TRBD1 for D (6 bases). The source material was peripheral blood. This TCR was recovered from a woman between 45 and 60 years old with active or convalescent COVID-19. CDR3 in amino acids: CASHGQNYSNQPQHF. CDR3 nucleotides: TGTGCCAGTCACGGACAGAACTATAGCAATCAGCCCCAGCATTTT.